These 30 T cell receptor beta chains share one sample of origin, sequenced in a study of cytomegalovirus exposure and HLA in healthy donors. Use of 60 Vbeta and 13 Jbeta primers characterized the PCR. Sequencing was performed with immunoSEQ multiplex PCR; in TCRdb, only in-frame clones are kept and a portion is missing. The data show about 120,000 clones, around 60% seen once. Sequences were obtained from PBMCs. The receptors stem from a man aged 35 to 55 in good health and CMV-seropositive.

The chain combines TRBV5-1 with TRBJ2-2, with D maybe TRBD1 (5 bases). V dropped 2 bases and J dropped 8 bases, with 7 bases sitting between them. The CDR3 has 12 residues. Germline assignment: CDR1 SGHRS and CDR2 YFSETQ. The CDR3 DNA is TGCGCCAGCAGCTTCAAGGGGGGGGAGCTGTTTTTT. Protein: CASSFKGGELFF.

The V and J genes are TRBV2 and TRBJ1-1, with a possible D match to TRBD1 (6 bases). V was shortened by 6 bases and J by 3 bases, with 14 bases between the two germline ends. This CDR3 is 14 amino acids long. CDR1 and CDR2 from the germline V gene are SNHLY and FYNNEI. The CDR3 loop is CASRPTGKDTEAFF. Written as DNA, the CDR3 is TGTGCCAGCAGGCCTACAGGGAAGGACACTGAAGCTTTCTTT.

The chain combines TRBV5-4 with TRBJ2-3; the match to TRBD1 covers 10 bases. Germline CDR1 SGHNT, CDR2 YYREEE (reference sequence). There are 16 residues in the CDR3. Trimming took 4 bases from V and 3 from J; bases not matched to a gene: 8. The CDR3 protein is CASSGDRGSGTDTQYF. In nucleotides, the CDR3 is TGTGCCAGCAGCGGGGACAGGGGAAGTGGGACAGATACGCAGTATTTT.

For the CDR3, the DNA is TGTGCCAGCAGCTCGGAAAGACAGGCCCCCACCTTC. Its translation is CASSSERQAPTF. The V gene is TRBV11-3, the J gene TRBJ1-2; possible D gene TRBD1, 6 bases. The CDR3 runs 12 residues. Between the trimmed V and J ends, which lost 4 bases and 13 bases, there was a span of 16 bases. Germline V gene lookup returns CDR1 SGHNT and CDR2 YENEEA.

The gene calls are TRBV7-9 and TRBJ2-3, with D perhaps matching TRBD2 (6 bases). Looked up from germline, CDR1 is SEHNR and CDR2 is FQNEAQ (reference sequence). The CDR3 sequence is 17 residues long. Trimming removed 1 base at V and 3 bases at J, with 17 bases between. CDR3: CASSLGWTGEGTDTQYF. The CDR3 DNA follows: TGTGCCAGCAGCTTAGGGTGGACGGGGGAAGGGACAGATACGCAGTATTTT.

The gene calls are TRBV9 and TRBJ1-2; 11 bases are shared with TRBD1. From germline, CDR1 is SGDLS and CDR2 YYNGEE. CDR3 length: 15 residues. Trimming removed 3 bases from V and 5 bases from J; junction bases left unmatched: 6. The CDR3 DNA reads TGTGCCAGCAGCGCCCGGACAGGGGGCGGGTATGGCTACACCTTC. It translates to CASSARTGGGYGYTF.

This clone has more than one count but fewer than ten. The J gene is TRBJ2-7, the V gene TRBV9, with 7 positions matching TRBD2. Trimming removed 0 bases from V and 6 bases from J; junction bases left unmatched: 6. CDR3 length equals 14 residues. Germline CDR1 SGDLS, CDR2 YYNGEE. Written as DNA, the CDR3 is TGTGCCAGCAGCGTAGGGGTAGGGACTATCGAGCAGTACTTC. Amino acid sequence: CASSVGVGTIEQYF.

The CDR3 DNA reads TGTGCCAGCAGCGACGGACAGGATGGGAATTCACCCCTCCACTTT. Protein sequence: CASSDGQDGNSPLHF. J is TRBJ1-6 and V is TRBV9; 7 positions match TRBD1. Trimming cost V 3 bases and J 7 bases; bases outside gene matches: 7. The CDR3 contains 15 residues. CDR1 is SGDLS, CDR2 YYNGEE, per germline.

The rearrangement links TRBV5-1 to TRBJ2-5; 10 nucleotides agree with TRBD1. The J call is in doubt because the DNA end fits TRBJ2-7 better. Germline V gene sequence: CDR1 SGHRS, CDR2 YFSETQ. The CDR3 spans 13 residues. This CDR3 reads CASRDRGSDEQYF. The CDR3 coding sequence is TGCGCCAGCAGGGACAGGGGGTCCGACGAGCAGTACTTC.

CDR3 in DNA: TGTGCCATCAGGTCTAGCGGGACTACTAGGGGTGAGCAGTTCTTC. Translation gives CAIRSSGTTRGEQFF. The chain carries TRBV10-3 and TRBJ2-1; the match to TRBD2 covers 9 bases. J lost 9 bases, V lost 6 bases, and 12 bases had no gene match. The CDR3 is made up of 15 amino acids. Germline V gene sequence: CDR1 ENHRY, CDR2 SYGVKD.

This clone was counted a few times. The V call is TRBV19, the J call TRBJ2-7; D not certain. Per germline, CDR1 LNHDA and CDR2 SQIVND (reference sequence). This CDR3 spans 16 amino acids. V lost 3 bases to trimming and J lost 3 bases, with 18 bases between them. The DNA of the CDR3 is TGTGCCAGTAGTATTGAATCGACGGCGGTAGGCTACGAGCAGTACTTC. Protein product: CASSIESTAVGYEQYF.

This chain connects TRBV29-1 to TRBJ2-5, with 7 nucleotides matching TRBD1. The CDR3 length is 14 residues. In germline, CDR1 is SQVTM, CDR2 ANQGSEA. V lost 7 bases to trimming and J lost 2 bases; unmatched junction nucleotides: 10. CDR3 protein: CSGNRGQWQETQYF. In nucleotides, the CDR3 is TGCAGCGGTAACAGGGGCCAATGGCAAGAGACCCAGTACTTC.

The chain couples TRBV19 to TRBJ2-5; 9 bases map to TRBD1. The germline CDR1 and CDR2 sequences are LNHDA and SQIVND (reference sequence). V was clipped by 0 bases and J by 5 bases; unmatched bases: 4. CDR3 length: 15 residues. The DNA of the CDR3 is TGTGCCAGTAGTATAGAGGGACAGGGATGGGAGACCCAGTACTTC. The encoded protein is CASSIEGQGWETQYF.

This clone has a handful of counts. The chain employs TRBV6-6 and TRBJ2-7; D remains ambiguous. Germline values: CDR1 MNHNY, CDR2 SVGAGI (reference sequence). The CDR3 is 11 amino acids. V was pared by 5 bases and J by 4 bases, with 6 bases between. Here the CDR3 DNA reads TGTGCCAGCAGTCAGAATTACGAGCAGTACTTC. It is translated as CASSQNYEQYF.

This clone appeared a few times. The chain joins TRBV9 to TRBJ2-7; 8 positions agree with TRBD1. The length of the CDR3 is 13 residues. Trimming took 4 bases from V and 3 from J; bases not matched to a gene: 3. Germline V gene lookup returns CDR1 SGDLS and CDR2 YYNGEE. For the CDR3, the DNA is TGTGCCAGCAGCATCGGACAGGGCTACGAGCAGTACTTC. It specifies CASSIGQGYEQYF. Based on the CDR3 plus reference TRBV9 and TRBJ2-7, the full variable domain is DSGVTQTPKHLITATGQRVTLRCSPRSGDLSVYWYQQSLDQGLQFLIQYYNGEERAKGNILERFSAQQFPDLHSELNLSSLELGDSALYFCASSIGQGYEQYFGPGTRLTVT.

This clone has only a few counts. Here the CDR3 reads CASSLSGTGIYEQYF. CDR3 nucleotides: TGTGCCAGCAGCTTGTCCGGGACAGGGATCTACGAGCAGTACTTC. The chain is built from TRBV5-5 and TRBJ2-7; 9 bases line up with TRBD1. Per germline, CDR1 SGHKS and CDR2 YYEKEE (reference sequence). CDR3 length: 15 residues. V lost 1 base, J lost 3 bases, and 5 bases stayed unmatched.

This clone occurred once. This chain uses TRBV19 with TRBJ2-5; 8 bases fit TRBD1. Trimming at V came to 7 bases and at J to 4 bases, leaving 8 bases not matched to a gene. The CDR3 totals 14 residues. Looked up from germline, CDR1 is LNHDA and CDR2 is SQIVND (reference sequence). The CDR3 spells CASTGQGIGETQYF. CDR3 nucleotide sequence: TGTGCCAGTACCGGACAGGGAATCGGAGAGACCCAGTACTTC.

This chain's CDR3 is CASGLNQPQHF. Written as DNA, the CDR3 is TGTGCTAGTGGCTTAAATCAGCCCCAGCATTTT. The chain has TRBV12-5 and TRBJ1-5; D remains unclear. This CDR3 has 11 residues. Germline V gives CDR1 LGHNT, CDR2 FRNRAP. V was clipped by 6 bases and J by 4 bases, with 4 bases between them. The variable domain in full, with the rest retrieved from reference TRBV12-5 and TRBJ1-5, is DARVTQTPRHKVTEMGQEVTMRCQPILGHNTVFWYRQTMMQGLELLAYFRNRAPLDDSGMPKDRFSAEMPDATLATLKIQPSEPRDSAVYFCASGLNQPQHFGDGTRLSIL.

The V call is TRBV9, the J call TRBJ1-1; D not resolved. Trimming stripped 1 base from V and 5 bases from J, with 12 bases between. The CDR3 is 14 amino acids. Germline V gives CDR1 SGDLS, CDR2 YYNGEE. CDR3 nucleotides: TGTGCCAGCAGCGTAAGGTCAGGAGGTACTGAAGCTTTCTTT. This codes for CASSVRSGGTEAFF.

This clone appeared a few times. V and J are TRBV11-2 and TRBJ2-1; 10 nucleotides line up with TRBD2. The CDR3 is 18 amino acids. The V and J ends lost 3 bases and 8 bases, in that order; junction bases with no gene match: 16. CDR1 and CDR2 (germline): SGHAT, FQNNGV. The CDR3 region is CASSFSPLQRGGPHEQFF. In nucleotides, the CDR3 is TGTGCCAGCAGCTTCTCCCCTCTCCAGCGGGGGGGCCCCCATGAGCAGTTCTTC.

The rearrangement joins TRBV5-1 to TRBJ1-2, with TRBD1 matching over 10 bases. J lost 8 bases, V lost 4 bases, and 11 bases had no gene match. CDR1 SGHRS and CDR2 YFSETQ come from the germline V gene. The CDR3 extends over 15 amino acids. The CDR3 is CASSIGDRGRSGYTF. The CDR3 nucleotides read TGCGCCAGCAGCATCGGGGACAGGGGAAGAAGCGGCTACACCTTC.

The CDR3 region has the DNA TGTGCCAGCAGCACCTCCGGACAGGGGGCCCTAGCGGGTATCACCGGGGAGCTGTTTTTT. Protein product: CASSTSGQGALAGITGELFF. V is TRBV7-8 and J is TRBJ2-2; 11 nucleotides align to TRBD1. The CDR3 sequence is 20 residues long. The V gene end was trimmed by 5 bases and the J gene end by 4 bases; junction bases not matched to a gene: 18. CDR1 and CDR2 from the germline V gene are SGHVS and FQNEAQ. Based on the CDR3 plus reference TRBV7-8 and TRBJ2-2, the full variable domain is GAGVSQSPRYKVAKRGQDVALRCDPISGHVSLFWYQQALGQGPEFLTYFQNEAQLDKSGLPSDRFFAERPEGSVSTLKIQRTQQEDSAVYLCASSTSGQGALAGITGELFFGEGSRLTVL.

The chain links TRBV19 to TRBJ2-3; TRBD1 might be the D (5 bases). Germline CDR1 and CDR2: LNHDA and SQIVND (reference sequence). The CDR3 runs 14 residues. Trimming took off 5 bases at V and 5 bases at J, with 14 bases between the two ends. The CDR3 DNA follows: TGTGCCAGTAGTCCCCCAGGGAATATAGATACGCAGTATTTT. It specifies CASSPPGNIDTQYF.

This clone occurred many times. This rearrangement joins TRBV6-1 to TRBJ1-1; no firm D call. The CDR3 extends over 14 amino acids. V shed 7 bases and J shed 4 bases, with 16 bases lying between them. Germline CDR1 is MNHNS and CDR2 is SASEGT. In DNA, the CDR3 is TGTGCCAGCACCCAGCGGGCTATGGGCACTGAAGCTTTCTTT. This sequence encodes CASTQRAMGTEAFF.

The chain combines TRBV10-3 with TRBJ2-7; 8 positions match TRBD2. The CDR3 length is 18 residues. The junction had 17 bases not matched to a gene; V was cut back by 5 bases and J by 2 bases. The V gene's germline CDR1 is ENHRY and CDR2 SYGVKD. The CDR3 protein is CAISLGWSGGTRPYEQYF. The CDR3 nucleotides are TGTGCCATCAGTCTAGGGTGGAGCGGGGGAACTCGCCCCTACGAGCAGTACTTC.

The J gene is TRBJ2-7, the V gene TRBV2; D perhaps matches TRBD2 (5 bases). V lost 7 bases and J lost 7, with 17 bases in between. CDR3 size: 13 residues. Germline V gene lookup returns CDR1 SNHLY and CDR2 FYNNEI. The CDR3 sequence is CASTPELRREQYF. CDR3 in DNA: TGTGCCAGCACACCCGAACTACGGAGGGAGCAGTACTTC.

This chain uses TRBV9 with TRBJ2-1; a weak D match, TRBD1 (6 bases). The CDR3 consists of 17 residues. Germline loops: CDR1 SGDLS, CDR2 YYNGEE. V lost 0 bases, J lost 2 bases, and 15 bases lay in between. The CDR3 reads CASSVVGQGQTYNEQFF. In nucleotides, the CDR3 is TGTGCCAGCAGCGTAGTGGGTCAGGGACAAACCTACAATGAGCAGTTCTTC. The variable domain in full, with the rest retrieved from reference TRBV9 and TRBJ2-1, is DSGVTQTPKHLITATGQRVTLRCSPRSGDLSVYWYQQSLDQGLQFLIQYYNGEERAKGNILERFSAQQFPDLHSELNLSSLELGDSALYFCASSVVGQGQTYNEQFFGPGTRLTVL.

This clone turned up a few times. V gene TRBV5-6 combines with J gene TRBJ2-7; 7 bases are shared with TRBD1. The CDR3 runs to 14 residues. V dropped 4 bases and J dropped 3; count of bases not matched to a gene: 7. Germline values: CDR1 SGHDT, CDR2 YYEEEE. CDR3 DNA: TGTGCCAGCAGCGGTTTCGGACAGGTCTACGAGCAGTACTTC. Protein sequence: CASSGFGQVYEQYF.

V is TRBV5-1 and J is TRBJ2-1; tentative D call: TRBD2 (7 bases). V lost 7 bases, J lost 10 bases, and 18 bases lay in between. The CDR3 is made up of 13 amino acids. Germline-derived CDR1 and CDR2 are SGHRS and YFSETQ. CDR3 bases: TGCGCCAGCCATGATATCCGGGGGGCGGAGCAGTTCTTC. It translates to CASHDIRGAEQFF.

This chain connects TRBV19 to TRBJ2-2; 11 bases align to TRBD2. The CDR3 contains 14 residues. J was trimmed by 5 bases and V by 6 bases; bases with no gene match: 2. Germline CDR1 and CDR2: LNHDA and SQIVND (reference sequence). The CDR3 reads CASRLAGDTGELFF. CDR3 nucleotide sequence: TGTGCCAGTAGACTAGCGGGAGATACCGGGGAGCTGTTTTTT.